This TCR beta chain comes out of a study of cytomegalovirus exposure and HLA in healthy donors. The CDR3 totals 15 residues. Trimming cost V 8 bases and J 8 bases; bases outside gene matches: 15. Germline values: CDR1 ENHRY, CDR2 SYGVKD. PCR was performed using 60 Vbeta and 13 Jbeta primers. The repertoire was sequenced with immunoSEQ multiplex PCR; TCRdb's copy has only in-frame clones and lacks some. This sample contains around 130,000 clones. The chain carries TRBV10-3 and TRBJ1-2; TRBD1 matches at 9 bases. Material for sequencing was PBMCs. The sequence came from a woman aged 40 to 49 in good health and CMV-seronegative. CDR3 nucleotides: TGTGCCATCCCCGAGACAACAGGGGGCTTGGGCGGCTACACCTTC. Translating it yields CAIPETTGGLGGYTF.